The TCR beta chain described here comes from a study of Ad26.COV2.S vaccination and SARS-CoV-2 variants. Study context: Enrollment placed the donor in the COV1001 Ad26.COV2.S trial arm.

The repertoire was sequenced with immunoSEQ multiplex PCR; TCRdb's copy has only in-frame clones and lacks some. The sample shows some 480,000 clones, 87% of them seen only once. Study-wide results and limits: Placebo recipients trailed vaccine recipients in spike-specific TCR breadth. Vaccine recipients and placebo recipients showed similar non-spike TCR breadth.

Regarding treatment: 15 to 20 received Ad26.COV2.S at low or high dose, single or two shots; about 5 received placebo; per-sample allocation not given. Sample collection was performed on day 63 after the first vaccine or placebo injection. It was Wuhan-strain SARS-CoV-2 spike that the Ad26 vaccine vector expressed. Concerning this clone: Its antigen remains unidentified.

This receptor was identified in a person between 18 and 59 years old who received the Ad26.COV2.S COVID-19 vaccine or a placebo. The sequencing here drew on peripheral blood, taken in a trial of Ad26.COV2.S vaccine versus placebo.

This CDR3 is CASSPKGTNYGYTF. The CDR3 DNA is TGTGCCAGCAGCCCAAAGGGAACTAACTATGGCTACACCTTC. V usage is TRBV7-8 and J usage is TRBJ1-2; unclear D gene. Trimming cost V 5 bases and J 0 bases, with 10 bases left between them. CDR3 length: 14 amino acids. In germline, CDR1 is SGHVS, CDR2 FQNEAQ. The full variable domain, rest sourced from reference TRBV7-8 and TRBJ1-2, is GAGVSQSPRYKVAKRGQDVALRCDPISGHVSLFWYQQALGQGPEFLTYFQNEAQLDKSGLPSDRFFAERPEGSVSTLKIQRTQQEDSAVYLCASSPKGTNYGYTFGSGTRLTVV.